The 27 T cell receptor beta chains given below trace back to one sample, sequenced in a study of cytomegalovirus exposure and HLA in healthy donors (dated by TCRdb to 2016 to 2017). Libraries were made using the immunoSEQ multiplex PCR assay. TCRdb obtained this table from immuneACCESS and retained in-frame rearrangements with V and J assigned. These tables miss some clones; where compared with another copy, unresolved V genes account for less than half of the shortfall, and the remainder is unexplained. The sample table contains more than 110,000 clones; only one count was recorded for approximately 84% of them. The ten largest clones take up under 1.5% of the sample. The sequenced material came from PBMCs. Source of these receptors: a woman in her thirties in good health and CMV-seronegative.

The chain recombines TRBV12-1 with TRBJ2-2; no check of the table's D call, TRBD1, against the DNA was made. TRBV12-1 is designated a pseudogene. The CDR3 has 18 residues. CDR3 amino acids: CASSFQGRSFANTGELFF. In DNA form, the CDR3 reads TGTGCCAGCAGCTTTCAGGGCAGATCCTTCGCGAACACCGGGGAGCTGTTTTTT.

The CDR3 sequence is CASSITAGRVSDTQYF. CDR3 sequence (DNA): TGTGCCAGTAGTATAACGGCAGGTAGAGTCTCCGATACGCAGTATTTT. V gene TRBV19 combines with J gene TRBJ2-3; D gene unclear. Germline assignment: CDR1 LNHDA and CDR2 SQIVND (reference sequence). This CDR3 contains 16 residues. Trimming removed 2 bases from V and 6 bases from J, with 18 bases in between.

The chain has TRBV19 and TRBJ2-1, with 8 bases that match TRBD1. Germline-derived CDR1 and CDR2 are LNHDA and SQIVND (reference sequence). V shed 4 bases, J shed 6 bases, and the junction held 11 bases outside the gene matches. The length of the CDR3 is 16 residues. The CDR3 loop is CASSRWGGQGPNEQFF. Written as DNA, the CDR3 is TGTGCCAGTAGTAGATGGGGTGGACAGGGACCCAATGAGCAGTTCTTC.

This clone was detected only a few times. V is TRBV18 and J is TRBJ2-7; D possibly corresponds to TRBD2 (6 bases). The CDR3 totals 13 residues. CDR1 is KGHSH and CDR2 is LQKENI in the germline V gene. V lost 6 bases, J lost 4 bases, and 13 bases lay in between. The CDR3 region is CASSPGVRYEQYF. CDR3 sequence (DNA): TGTGCCAGCTCCCCGGGAGTGAGGTACGAGCAGTACTTC.

The CDR3 sequence: CASSPAGKSTSGGSNYEQYF. The CDR3 nucleotides are TGTGCCAGCAGCCCAGCCGGCAAATCGACTAGCGGGGGGTCTAACTACGAGCAGTACTTC. This rearrangement joins TRBV21-1 to TRBJ2-7; the table's D call, TRBD2, has no DNA check behind it. TRBV21-1 has pseudogene status. This CDR3 has 20 amino acids.

The rearrangement uses TRBV1 and TRBJ2-1; no check of the table's D call, TRBD2, against the DNA was made. TRBV1 is classified as a pseudogene. This CDR3 is built from 20 residues. CDR3 in amino acids: CTSSQVPTSGGGGSYNEQFF. In DNA form, the CDR3 reads TGCACCAGCAGCCAAGTACCCACTAGCGGGGGAGGGGGCTCCTACAATGAGCAGTTCTTC.

In the case of this clone: Other DNA sequences in the sample encode the same CDR3. This chain links TRBV6-5 with TRBJ1-1, with 7 bases that match TRBD1. The V gene's germline CDR1 is MNHEY and CDR2 SVGAGI. The V and J ends lost 6 bases and 5 bases, in that order; junction bases with no gene match: 9. CDR3 length: 14 amino acids. The CDR3 DNA sequence: TGTGCCAGCAGCTACCGACAGGGCAGGACTGAAGCTTTCTTT. Translation gives CASSYRQGRTEAFF.

J is TRBJ2-5 and V is TRBV13, with 15 bases identical to TRBD2. The germline CDR1 and CDR2 sequences are PRHDT and FYEKMQ (reference sequence). V was clipped by 5 bases and J by 5 bases; unmatched bases: 3. The CDR3 loop spans 15 amino acids. The CDR3, as DNA: TGTGCCAGCAGCCGGACTAGCGGGGGGGCCGAGACCCAGTACTTC. Translation: CASSRTSGGAETQYF.

This rearrangement joins TRBV27 to TRBJ1-3; tentative D call: TRBD1 (5 bases). The CDR3 has 14 residues. CDR1 and CDR2 (germline): MNHEY, SMNVEV (reference sequence). V lost 2 bases, J lost 2 bases, and 7 bases lay in between. CDR3 region: CASSLRGAGNTIYF. The CDR3 DNA is TGTGCCAGCAGTTTAAGGGGCGCTGGAAACACCATATATTTT.

V gene TRBV28 combines with J gene TRBJ1-4; D not resolved. The CDR3 spans 13 residues. Trimming removed 3 bases at V and 8 bases at J, with 10 bases between. Germline V gene sequence: CDR1 MDHEN, CDR2 SYDVKM. CDR3 in amino acids: CASSFIVEEKLFF. The CDR3 nucleotides are TGTGCCAGCAGTTTTATCGTTGAGGAAAAACTGTTTTTT.

The chain has TRBV5-4 and TRBJ1-5; TRBD1 might be the D (5 bases). CDR3 size: 13 residues. V dropped 0 bases and J dropped 9 bases, with 10 bases sitting between them. The germline CDR1 and CDR2 sequences are SGHNT and YYREEE (reference sequence). The CDR3 loop is CASSLDGTRPQHF. CDR3 coding DNA: TGTGCCAGCAGCTTGGACGGGACTCGGCCCCAGCATTTT.

V gene TRBV29-1 combines with J gene TRBJ2-3; no firm D call. V lost 7 bases, J lost 0 bases, and 17 bases lay in between. In germline, CDR1 is SQVTM, CDR2 ANQGSEA. This CDR3 comprises 15 residues. The DNA of the CDR3 is TGCAGCGCCCTAGGTCTCGGGTCTAGCACAGATACGCAGTATTTT. As protein: CSALGLGSSTDTQYF.

This chain connects TRBV6-6 to TRBJ2-7; 7 bases line up with TRBD1. Per the germline V gene, CDR1 is MNHNY and CDR2 is SVGAGI (reference sequence). The CDR3 sequence is 14 residues long. The ends lost 0 bases at V and 2 bases at J; junction bases unmatched: 1. The CDR3 region has the DNA TGTGCCAGCAGTTACTCCGGGACAGCCTACGAGCAGTACTTC. Residues: CASSYSGTAYEQYF.

The chain links TRBV7-2 to TRBJ2-7, with D maybe TRBD1 (5 bases). Germline-derived CDR1 and CDR2 are SGHTA and FQGNSA. The ends were cut back, 1 base at V and 0 bases at J, with 10 bases in the middle. This CDR3 is built from 15 residues. This chain's CDR3 is CASSLGGADSYEQYF. As DNA, the CDR3 is TGTGCCAGCAGCTTAGGTGGGGCAGACTCCTACGAGCAGTACTTC. Complete variable domain (other parts from reference TRBV7-2 and TRBJ2-7): GAGVSQSPSNKVTEKGKDVELRCDPISGHTALYWYRQSLGQGLEFLIYFQGNSAPDKSGLPSDRFSAERTGGSVSTLTIQRTQQEDSAVYLCASSLGGADSYEQYFGPGTRLTVT.

In the case of this clone: Other nucleotide sequences from this sample produce the same CDR3. V is TRBV30 and J is TRBJ1-5; 7 bases align to TRBD1. Germline-derived CDR1 and CDR2 are GTSNPN and SVGIG (reference sequence). The CDR3 length is 13 residues. The V gene end was trimmed by 3 bases and the J gene end by 4 bases; junction bases not matched to a gene: 3. CDR3 DNA: TGTGCCTGGAGCGCAGGGGGGAATCAGCCCCAGCATTTT. Translating it yields CAWSAGGNQPQHF.

This clone showed up just once. The chain has TRBV7-2 and TRBJ1-2; a weak D match, TRBD1 (6 bases). CDR1 and CDR2 (germline): SGHTA, FQGNSA. The CDR3 sequence is 16 residues long. V was pared by 5 bases and J by 0 bases, with 16 bases between. DNA of the CDR3: TGTGCCAGCAGCAGATCGGGACAATTACCTAACTATGGCTACACCTTC. It specifies CASSRSGQLPNYGYTF.

The V and J genes are TRBV7-2 and TRBJ1-5, with 9 bases aligning to TRBD1. Losses at the gene ends were 6 bases for V and 5 bases for J; bases not matched to a gene: 8. There are 15 residues in the CDR3. Germline V gene lookup returns CDR1 SGHTA and CDR2 FQGNSA. CDR3: CASRATGGRHQPQHF. For the CDR3, the DNA is TGTGCCAGCAGGGCAACAGGGGGCAGACATCAGCCCCAGCATTTT.

The chain couples TRBV9 to TRBJ1-3; 7 nucleotides line up with TRBD1. Trimming cost V 3 bases and J 1 base; bases outside gene matches: 1. The CDR3 contains 14 residues. The germline V gene has CDR1 SGDLS and CDR2 YYNGEE. The CDR3 reads CASSAGQSGNTIYF. CDR3 in DNA: TGTGCCAGCAGCGCGGGACAGTCTGGAAACACCATATATTTT.

This sequence joins TRBV7-9 and TRBJ2-5; TRBD2 matches at 7 bases. Germline trimming cut 0 bases from V and 1 base from J; bases unmatched to any gene: 2. The CDR3 is 15 residues long. Germline V gene data show CDR1 as SEHNR and CDR2 as FQNEAQ (reference sequence). Written as DNA, the CDR3 is TGTGCCAGCAGCTTAGCGTCGGGGGGCCAAGAGACCCAGTACTTC. Translated, it gives CASSLASGGQETQYF. The variable domain in full, with the rest retrieved from reference TRBV7-9 and TRBJ2-5, is DTGVSQNPRHKITKRGQNVTFRCDPISEHNRLYWYRQTLGQGPEFLTYFQNEAQLEKSRLLSDRFSAERPKGSFSTLEIQRTEQGDSAMYLCASSLASGGQETQYFGPGTRLLVL.

The table lists this clone with a few counts. The CDR3 DNA follows: TGCGCCAGCACCCCCGGGACAGCCGGGAGACCCCTCCACTTT. Translated, it gives CASTPGTAGRPLHF. The chain has TRBV4-1 and TRBJ1-6; 7 bases map to TRBD1. The CDR3 covers 14 residues. Germline V gene sequence: CDR1 MGHRA, CDR2 YSYEKL. The V gene end was trimmed by 7 bases and the J gene end by 12 bases; junction bases not matched to a gene: 12.

V usage is TRBV5-6 and J usage is TRBJ1-3; D may be TRBD1 (5 bases). The germline gives CDR1 SGHDT, CDR2 YYEEEE. CDR3 length equals 15 residues. The V gene lost 7 bases and the J gene lost 3 bases, with 17 bases spanning the gap. Written as DNA, the CDR3 is TGTGCCAGCTCAACGCGGACAATAGGTGGAAACACCATATATTTT. Translation gives CASSTRTIGGNTIYF.

The gene calls are TRBV7-2 and TRBJ2-5; perhaps TRBD1 as D (6 bases). The CDR3 extends over 17 amino acids. Germline V lookup: CDR1 SGHTA, CDR2 FQGNSA. Trimming left V 4 bases short and J 4 bases short, with 22 bases between. The CDR3 loop is CASSYRGRRGNPETQYF. The CDR3 nucleotides are TGTGCCAGCAGCTATAGAGGCCGTAGGGGGAACCCAGAGACCCAGTACTTC.

The chain carries TRBV5-1 and TRBJ2-1; 8 bases match TRBD1. Trimming at V came to 2 bases and at J to 4 bases, leaving 5 bases not matched to a gene. Germline CDR1 SGHRS, CDR2 YFSETQ. The CDR3 consists of 15 residues. This CDR3 is CASSFQGQGYNEQFF. The CDR3 DNA reads TGCGCCAGCAGCTTTCAAGGACAGGGTTACAATGAGCAGTTCTTC.

The chain uses TRBV18 and TRBJ1-1; D ambiguous. From germline, CDR1 is KGHSH and CDR2 LQKENI. Trimming took 3 bases from V and 0 from J, leaving 8 bases between them. The length of the CDR3 is 14 residues. CDR3 region: CASSPPVMNTEAFF. The DNA for the CDR3 is TGTGCCAGCTCACCGCCAGTGATGAACACTGAAGCTTTCTTT.

The V gene is TRBV2, the J gene TRBJ1-1; D not resolved. Germline-derived CDR1 and CDR2 are SNHLY and FYNNEI. Between the trimmed V and J ends, which lost 4 bases and 2 bases, there was a span of 11 bases. CDR3 length equals 14 residues. This CDR3 reads CASSGQRKNTEAFF. The CDR3 DNA follows: TGTGCCAGCAGTGGCCAGCGGAAAAACACTGAAGCTTTCTTT.

This chain connects TRBV5-1 to TRBJ1-2, with 11 bases that match TRBD1. V lost 4 bases to trimming and J lost 8 bases; unmatched junction nucleotides: 13. This CDR3 contains 16 residues. The germline CDR1 and CDR2 sequences are SGHRS and YFSETQ. CDR3 sequence (DNA): TGCGCCAGCAGCGCGCGGACAGGGGGCCTTTCGGGGGGCTACACCTTC. Protein sequence: CASSARTGGLSGGYTF.

The chain has TRBV19 and TRBJ2-3; D gene uncertain. Trimming left V 3 bases short and J 0 bases short, with 10 bases between. Germline loops: CDR1 LNHDA, CDR2 SQIVND (reference sequence). This CDR3 spans 15 amino acids. The CDR3 region has the DNA TGTGCCAGTAGTATTTCCGGGTCTAGCACAGATACGCAGTATTTT. Its translation: CASSISGSSTDTQYF.